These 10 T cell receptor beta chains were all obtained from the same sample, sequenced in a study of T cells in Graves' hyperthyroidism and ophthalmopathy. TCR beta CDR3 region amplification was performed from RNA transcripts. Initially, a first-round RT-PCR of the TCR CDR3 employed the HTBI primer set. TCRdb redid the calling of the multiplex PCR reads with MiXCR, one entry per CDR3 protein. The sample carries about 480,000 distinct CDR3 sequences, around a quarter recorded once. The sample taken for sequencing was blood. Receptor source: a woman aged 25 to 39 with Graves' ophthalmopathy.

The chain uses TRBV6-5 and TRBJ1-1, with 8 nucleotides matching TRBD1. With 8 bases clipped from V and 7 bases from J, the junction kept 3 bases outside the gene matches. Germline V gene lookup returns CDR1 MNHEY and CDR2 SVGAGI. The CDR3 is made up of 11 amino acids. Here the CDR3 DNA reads TGTGCCAGCCGGGACAGGATTGAAGCTTTCTTT. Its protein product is CASRDRIEAFF.

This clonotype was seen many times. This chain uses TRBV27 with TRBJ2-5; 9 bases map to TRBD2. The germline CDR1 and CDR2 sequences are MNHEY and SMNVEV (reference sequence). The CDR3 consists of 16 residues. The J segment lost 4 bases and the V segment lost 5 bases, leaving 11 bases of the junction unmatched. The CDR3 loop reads CASSPEVAGETETQYF. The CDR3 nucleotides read TGTGCCAGCAGTCCAGAGGTAGCGGGGGAAACAGAGACCCAGTACTTC.

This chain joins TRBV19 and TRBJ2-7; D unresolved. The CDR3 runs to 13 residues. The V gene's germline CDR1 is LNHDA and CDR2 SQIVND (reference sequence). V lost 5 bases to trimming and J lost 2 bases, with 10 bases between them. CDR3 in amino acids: CASSPGPAYEQYF. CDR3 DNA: TGTGCCAGTAGTCCCGGCCCTGCCTACGAGCAGTACTTC.

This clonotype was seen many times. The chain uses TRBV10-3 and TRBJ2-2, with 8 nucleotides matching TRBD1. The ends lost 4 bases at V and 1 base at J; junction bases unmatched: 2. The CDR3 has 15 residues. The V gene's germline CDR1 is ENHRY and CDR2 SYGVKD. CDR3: CAISGGQENTGELFF. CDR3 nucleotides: TGTGCCATCAGTGGGGGACAGGAGAACACCGGGGAGCTGTTTTTT.

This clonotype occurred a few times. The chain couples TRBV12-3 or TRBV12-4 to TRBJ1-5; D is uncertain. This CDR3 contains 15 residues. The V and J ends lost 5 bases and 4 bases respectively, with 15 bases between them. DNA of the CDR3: TGTGCCAGCAGTCTACAATTCCAGACGAATCAGCCCCAGCATTTT. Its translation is CASSLQFQTNQPQHF.

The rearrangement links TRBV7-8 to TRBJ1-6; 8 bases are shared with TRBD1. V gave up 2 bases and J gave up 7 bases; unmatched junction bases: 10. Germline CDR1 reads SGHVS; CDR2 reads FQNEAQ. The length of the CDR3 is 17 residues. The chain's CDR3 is CASSLLLTGGRNSPLHF. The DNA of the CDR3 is TGTGCCAGCAGCTTATTGCTTACAGGGGGTCGGAATTCACCCCTCCACTTT. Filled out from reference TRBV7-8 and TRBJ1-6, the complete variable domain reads GAGVSQSPRYKVAKRGQDVALRCDPISGHVSLFWYQQALGQGPEFLTYFQNEAQLDKSGLPSDRFFAERPEGSVSTLKIQRTQQEDSAVYLCASSLLLTGGRNSPLHFGNGTRLTVT.

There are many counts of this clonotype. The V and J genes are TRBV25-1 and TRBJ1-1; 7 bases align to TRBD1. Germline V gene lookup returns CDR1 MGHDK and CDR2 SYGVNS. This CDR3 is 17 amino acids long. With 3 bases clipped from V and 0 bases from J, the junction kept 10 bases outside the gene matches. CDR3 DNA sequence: TGTGCCAGCAGTGATGCTTGGGCAGGGGGTGTGAACACTGAAGCTTTCTTT. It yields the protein CASSDAWAGGVNTEAFF.

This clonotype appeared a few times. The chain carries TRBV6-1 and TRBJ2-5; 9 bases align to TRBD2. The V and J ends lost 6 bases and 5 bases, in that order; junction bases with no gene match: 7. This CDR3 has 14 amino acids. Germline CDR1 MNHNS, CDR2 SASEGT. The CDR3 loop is CASRVSGRQETQYF. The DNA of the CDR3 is TGTGCCAGCAGGGTTAGCGGGAGACAGGAGACCCAGTACTTC.

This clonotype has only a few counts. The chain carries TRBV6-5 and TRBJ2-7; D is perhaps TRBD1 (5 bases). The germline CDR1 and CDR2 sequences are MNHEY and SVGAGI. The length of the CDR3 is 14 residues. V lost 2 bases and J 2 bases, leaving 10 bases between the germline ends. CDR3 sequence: CASSYEDTPYEQYF. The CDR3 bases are TGTGCCAGCAGTTACGAGGACACTCCCTACGAGCAGTACTTC.

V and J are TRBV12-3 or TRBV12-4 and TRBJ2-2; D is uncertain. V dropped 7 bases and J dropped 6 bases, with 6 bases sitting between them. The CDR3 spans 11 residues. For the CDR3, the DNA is TGTGCCAGCACCCCCGCCGGGGAGCTGTTTTTT. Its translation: CASTPAGELFF.